These 9 T cell receptor beta chains came from one sample sequenced in a study of early T cells in non-severe SARS-CoV-2 infection (dated by TCRdb to about 2021). The library was made by 5' RACE. The sample was run on a NextSeq 500. Through fastp at Q25 and MiXCR, TCRdb rebuilt clones from the public reads, retaining in-frame beta chains. Identical CDR3 proteins give one entry, which carries the most common genes and DNA. The table for this sample lists 40,000 to 55,000 distinct CDR3 sequences; 7.7% of them were counted only once. 5.8% of the sample is in the top ten clones. Sequencing used whole blood. These receptors were obtained from an adult who was a healthcare worker with PCR-confirmed SARS-CoV-2 infection or an uninfected control (not recorded which).

This clonotype was detected only a few times. V is TRBV11-3 and J is TRBJ1-4; TRBD1 matches 9 bases. Per germline, CDR1 SGHNT and CDR2 YENEEA. V lost 5 bases and J lost 7; bases outside the gene matches: 5. This CDR3 has 14 amino acids. CDR3 amino acids: CASSPDRGPEKLFF. In DNA, the CDR3 is TGTGCCAGCAGCCCGGACAGGGGACCTGAAAAACTGTTTTTT.

V gene TRBV7-3 combines with J gene TRBJ1-6; possibly TRBD1 for D (6 bases). Trimming removed 4 bases at V and 7 bases at J, with 8 bases between. CDR1 is SGHTA and CDR2 is FQGTGA in the germline V gene. The CDR3 is made up of 13 amino acids. As DNA, the CDR3 is TGTGCCAGCAGCTCAGGACAGAATTCACCCCTCCACTTT. This sequence encodes CASSSGQNSPLHF. Together with reference TRBV7-3 and TRBJ1-6, the CDR3 gives the full variable domain: GAGVSQTPSNKVTEKGKYVELRCDPISGHTALYWYRQSLGQGPEFLIYFQGTGAADDSGLPNDRFFAVRPEGSVSTLKIQRTERGDSAVYLCASSSGQNSPLHFGNGTRLTVT.

This clonotype has ten or more counts. The rearrangement uses TRBV20-1 and TRBJ2-1; 11 bases align to TRBD2. The CDR3 runs 14 residues. V trimming: 6 bases; J trimming: 2 bases; junction bases outside the gene matches: 3. The germline V gene has CDR1 DFQATT and CDR2 SNEGSKA (reference sequence). In DNA, the CDR3 is TGCAGTGCCGCTAGCGGGGGGACCTACAATGAGCAGTTCTTC. Translation gives CSAASGGTYNEQFF.

This clonotype was detected ten times or more. The chain recombines TRBV28 with TRBJ2-3; D is perhaps TRBD1 or TRBD2 (5 bases each). The germline CDR1 and CDR2 sequences are MDHEN and SYDVKM. The CDR3 contains 13 residues. With 6 bases removed from V and 5 bases from J, the gap between germline ends came to 12 bases. Here the CDR3 reads CASSLGGEDTQYF. CDR3 in DNA: TGTGCCAGCAGCCTTGGGGGAGAAGATACGCAGTATTTT.

This clonotype was recorded many times. The rearrangement uses TRBV20-1 and TRBJ2-5; the D gene is possibly TRBD1 (6 bases). This CDR3 has 14 residues. Trimming cost V 3 bases and J 2 bases, with 13 bases left between them. Looked up from germline, CDR1 is DFQATT and CDR2 is SNEGSKA (reference sequence). This CDR3 reads CSASPPQGQETQYF. CDR3 bases: TGCAGTGCTAGCCCCCCACAGGGTCAAGAGACCCAGTACTTC.

In its sample, this clonotype was seen many times. The CDR3 DNA follows: TGCGCCAGCAGCCAACGACAGGGCACCGGGGAGCTGTTTTTT. Translating gives CASSQRQGTGELFF. The chain joins TRBV4-1 to TRBJ2-2; TRBD1 agrees at 7 bases. CDR1 and CDR2 from the germline V gene are MGHRA and YSYEKL. The CDR3 is 14 residues long. V dropped 2 bases and J dropped 4; count of bases not matched to a gene: 1.

Ten or more counts support this clonotype. This rearrangement joins TRBV18 to TRBJ2-7, with 8 bases lining up with TRBD2. The germline V gene encodes CDR1 KGHSH and CDR2 LQKENI. This CDR3 comprises 14 residues. J gave up 4 bases and V 2 bases, and 4 bases lay outside the gene matches. In DNA, the CDR3 is TGTGCCAGCTCACCAGGACTAGCACAATACGAGCAGTACTTC. This sequence encodes CASSPGLAQYEQYF.

This clonotype was observed many times. The V and J genes are TRBV20-1 and TRBJ1-5; a weak D match, TRBD1 (5 bases). Trimming took 4 bases from V and 1 from J, leaving 14 bases between them. Germline V gene lookup returns CDR1 DFQATT and CDR2 SNEGSKA (reference sequence). This CDR3 is 15 amino acids long. The CDR3 reads CSAIIQGSSNQPQHF. DNA for the CDR3: TGCAGTGCTATAATCCAGGGATCAAGCAATCAGCCCCAGCATTTT.

This clonotype was found many times. The chain carries TRBV7-2 and TRBJ1-1, with 9 bases fitting TRBD1. The V segment lost 1 base and the J segment 4 bases; nucleotides outside the gene matches: 13. Per germline, CDR1 SGHTA and CDR2 FQGNSA. This CDR3 region has 18 residues. CDR3 sequence reads: CASSLVYGSYRGPTEAFF. The DNA for the CDR3 is TGTGCCAGCAGCTTAGTTTATGGGTCGTACAGGGGGCCCACTGAAGCTTTCTTT. Drawing the rest from reference TRBV7-2 and TRBJ1-1, the complete variable domain is GAGVSQSPSNKVTEKGKDVELRCDPISGHTALYWYRQSLGQGLEFLIYFQGNSAPDKSGLPSDRFSAERTGGSVSTLTIQRTQQEDSAVYLCASSLVYGSYRGPTEAFFGQGTRLTVV.